The rows below give T cell receptor beta chains drawn from one sample of a study of neoadjuvant anti-PD-1 for oral cavity cancer. TCRdb's copy holds only in-frame clones and misses some; the assay was immunoSEQ multiplex PCR. The table records roughly 60,000 clones, 65% to 80% of them present only once. The source was PBMCs, collected before nivolumab (anti-PD-1) treatment. The source of these receptors is a person aged 40 to 85 with oral cavity squamous cell carcinoma. CDR3s include the opening cysteine and the closing phenylalanine or tryptophan. The D gene is left open where the match is weak. For some rows the clone size is stated as once, few or many, or as a class when expanded; others skip it.

v_call	d_call	clone_size	j_call	cdr3_nt	cdr3_aa
TRBV6-5	.	.	TRBJ2-7	TGTGCCACCAGCAGGGGCCGTACCTACGAGCAGTACTTC	CATSRGRTYEQYF
TRBV5-6	.	.	TRBJ2-7	TGTGCCAGCAGCTTGGCCGTCGGGACCTCTCAGCAGTACTTC	CASSLAVGTSQQYF
TRBV6-1	TRBD1	.	TRBJ1-1	TGTGCCAGCAGTGCACAGGGGGGGACAACTGAAGCTTTCTTT	CASSAQGGTTEAFF
TRBV4-1	TRBD1	.	TRBJ2-7	TGCGCCAGCAGCCACCCCACGGAAGGGGGCGGGTACGAGCAGTACTTC	CASSHPTEGGGYEQYF
TRBV11-2	.	few	TRBJ2-1	TGTGCCAGCAGCCCCCCGGGACTCCTCTACAATGAGCAGTTCTTC	CASSPPGLLYNEQFF
TRBV10-1	.	.	TRBJ1-1	TGCGCCAGCAGTGGTGAGGGAACTTACACTGAAGCTTTCTTT	CASSGEGTYTEAFF
TRBV5-4	.	.	TRBJ1-2	TGTGCCAGCACCCGGGACGGGAACTATGGCTACACCTTC	CASTRDGNYGYTF
TRBV14	.	.	TRBJ1-1	TGTGCCAGCAGCCATACCCGTCCCCGGGCAAACACTGAAGCTTTCTTT	CASSHTRPRANTEAFF
TRBV19	.	.	TRBJ1-1	TGTGCCAGTAGGTGGGGGAACACTGAAGCTTTCTTT	CASRWGNTEAFF
TRBV18	.	.	TRBJ1-2	TGTGCCAGCTCACCAGCACAGGGATCCTATGGCTACACCTTC	CASSPAQGSYGYTF
TRBV7-8	TRBD2	few	TRBJ2-1	TGTGCCAGCAGCCCATCGTTTAGCGGGAGCTCCTACAATGAGCAGTTCTTC	CASSPSFSGSSYNEQFF